This record covers a single T cell receptor beta chain. Its target antigen remains unknown. Base qualities are not provided; no much larger clone lies one nucleotide away. Via the germline V gene, CDR1 is SNHLY and CDR2 FYNNEI. V loses 8 bases of germline sequence and J loses 5 bases, and the interval between the two ends is 13 bases. There are 12 amino acids in the CDR3, from cysteine to phenylalanine inclusive. The only DNA kept is the CDR3, 36 bases in frame from the first base. The collaborating institutions used their own protocols to collect whole blood in K2EDTA tubes. For TCRbeta analysis, collaborators shipped samples as frozen whole blood, isolated PBMCs, or DNA extracted from either of those sample types. This specimen belongs to a study of blood T cell repertoires in COVID-19 (TCRdb year 2020). With respect to the entire study: Samples from collaborators originated in the United States, Italy and Spain and spanned both the acute and convalescent phases of COVID-19. The prospective study material was composed of cDNA or gDNA derived from T cells, B-cell-depleted T cells, or PBMCs. Subjects who had been exposed to COVID-19, were actively infected with it, or had recovered from it provided the deeply sampled blood TCRbeta repertoires that made up the dataset. A freely available public database, intended as a resource for researchers studying the immune response to SARS-CoV-2, is where the repertoires were released. The samples were drawn from two sources: the first 160 participants of the ongoing ImmuneRACE study, and about 1,300 subjects contributed by 6 global collaborators. Sample metadata almost always included a de-identified subject ID, COVID-19 status, age in years and sex. HLA class I and class II types, where available, came from metadata supplied by the sample provider rather than from assay-based typing. Overall study results and their limits: The quantity of clinical and demographic metadata differed by source and by participant and was supplied without curation.

TCRbeta CDR3 regions were amplified from genomic DNA using the immunoSEQ Assay, a bias-controlled multiplex PCR. On the study's bioinformatics: The number of nucleated cells in each sample was estimated from the amplification of reference gene primers within the assay. To quantify the absolute abundance of each unique TCRbeta CDR3 rearrangement, sequence reads were collapsed and filtered. For each sample, productive Simpson clonality was calculated by taking the square root of Simpson's diversity index across productive rearrangements. TCRdb re-hosts the immuneACCESS table, in-frame sequences only. Its copies lack some clones; in the studies checked, an unresolved V gene accounts for under half of them, and the cause for the rest is not known. From that table come the V and J calls and clone size; the DNA was used to work out D and trimming. This sample lists 100,000 or so clones; about 90% were detected once. The ten largest clonotypes hold roughly 10% of the sample.

Sequenced sample: peripheral blood. The sequence came from a woman aged 25 to 39 with acute or convalescent COVID-19. This sequence uses TRBV2 and TRBJ2-7; TRBD2 could be the D gene, as 6 bases match. CDR3 loop: CASWGGVNEQYF. The sequenced DNA is TGTGCCAGCTGGGGAGGAGTAAACGAGCAGTACTTC.